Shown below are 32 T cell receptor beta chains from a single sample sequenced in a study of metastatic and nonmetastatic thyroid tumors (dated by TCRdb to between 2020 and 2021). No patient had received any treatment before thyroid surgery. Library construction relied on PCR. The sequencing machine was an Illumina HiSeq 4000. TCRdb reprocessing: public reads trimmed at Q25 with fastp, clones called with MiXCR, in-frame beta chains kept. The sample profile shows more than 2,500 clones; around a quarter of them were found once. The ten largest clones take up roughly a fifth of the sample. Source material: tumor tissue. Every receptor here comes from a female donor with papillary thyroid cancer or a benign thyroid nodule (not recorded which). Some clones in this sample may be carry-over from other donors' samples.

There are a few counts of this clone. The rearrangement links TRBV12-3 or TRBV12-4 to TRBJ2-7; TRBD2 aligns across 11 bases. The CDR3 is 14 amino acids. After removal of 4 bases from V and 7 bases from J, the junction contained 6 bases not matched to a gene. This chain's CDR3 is CASSYSGRGEEQYF. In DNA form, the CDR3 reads TGTGCCAGCAGTTATAGCGGGAGGGGGGAGGAGCAGTACTTC.

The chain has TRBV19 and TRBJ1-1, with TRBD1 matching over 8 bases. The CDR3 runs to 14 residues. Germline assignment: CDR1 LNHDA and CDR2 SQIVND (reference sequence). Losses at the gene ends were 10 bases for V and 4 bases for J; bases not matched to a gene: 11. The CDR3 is CAIKHQGASTEAFF. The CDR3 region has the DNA TGTGCCATCAAACATCAGGGGGCATCCACTGAAGCTTTCTTT.

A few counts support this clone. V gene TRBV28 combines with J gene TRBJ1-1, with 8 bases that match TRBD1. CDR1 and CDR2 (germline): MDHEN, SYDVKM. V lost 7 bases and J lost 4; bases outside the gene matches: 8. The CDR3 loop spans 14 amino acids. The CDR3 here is CASNLRQGTTEAFF. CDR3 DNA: TGTGCCAGCAACCTAAGACAGGGGACCACTGAAGCTTTCTTT.

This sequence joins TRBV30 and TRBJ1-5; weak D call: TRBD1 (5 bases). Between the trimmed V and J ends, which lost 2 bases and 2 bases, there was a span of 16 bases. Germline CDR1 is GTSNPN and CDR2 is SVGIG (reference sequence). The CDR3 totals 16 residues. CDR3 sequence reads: CAWSTPTGVGNQPQHF. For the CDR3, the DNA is TGTGCCTGGAGTACACCCACGGGGGTTGGCAATCAGCCCCAGCATTTT.

CDR3: CATRTGGLYEQYF. The CDR3 DNA follows: TGTGCCACCAGGACAGGGGGCCTCTACGAGCAGTACTTC. The rearrangement joins TRBV6-2 or TRBV6-3 to TRBJ2-7, with 11 positions matching TRBD1. Looked up from germline, CDR1 is MNHEY and CDR2 is SVGEGT. The V gene end was trimmed by 10 bases and the J gene end by 3 bases; junction bases not matched to a gene: 5. This CDR3 spans 13 amino acids.

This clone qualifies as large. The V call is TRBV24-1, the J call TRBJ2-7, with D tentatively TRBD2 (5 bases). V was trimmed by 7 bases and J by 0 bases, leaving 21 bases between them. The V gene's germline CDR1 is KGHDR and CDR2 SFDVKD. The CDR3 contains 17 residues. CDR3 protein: CATRREWISPYSYEQYF. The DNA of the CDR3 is TGTGCCACCAGGAGGGAGTGGATTAGCCCATACTCCTACGAGCAGTACTTC.

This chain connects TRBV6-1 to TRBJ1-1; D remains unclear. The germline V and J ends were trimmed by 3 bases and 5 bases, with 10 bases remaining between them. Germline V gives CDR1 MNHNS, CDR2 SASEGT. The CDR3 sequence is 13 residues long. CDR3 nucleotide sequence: TGTGCCAGCAGTGAGGTGAGGTGGACTGAAGCTTTCTTT. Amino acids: CASSEVRWTEAFF.

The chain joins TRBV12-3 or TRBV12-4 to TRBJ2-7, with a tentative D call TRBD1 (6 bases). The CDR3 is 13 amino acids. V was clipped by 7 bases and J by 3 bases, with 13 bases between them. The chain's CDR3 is CASTLDSHYEQYF. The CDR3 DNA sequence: TGTGCCAGCACCTTGGACAGCCACTACGAGCAGTACTTC.

The CDR3 DNA reads TGCAGTGCCCCACAAGACAACTATGGCTACACCTTC. Translating it yields CSAPQDNYGYTF. J is TRBJ1-2 and V is TRBV20-1, with D hard to call. Germline CDR1 and CDR2: DFQATT and SNEGSKA (reference sequence). With 6 bases removed from V and 2 bases from J, the gap between germline ends came to 10 bases. The CDR3 covers 12 residues.

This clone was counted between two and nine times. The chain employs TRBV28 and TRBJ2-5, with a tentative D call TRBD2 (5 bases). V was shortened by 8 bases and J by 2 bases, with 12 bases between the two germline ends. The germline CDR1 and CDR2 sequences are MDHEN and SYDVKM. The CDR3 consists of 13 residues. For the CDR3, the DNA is TGTGCCAGCGAAAGCGGACCACAAGAGACCCAGTACTTC. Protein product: CASESGPQETQYF.

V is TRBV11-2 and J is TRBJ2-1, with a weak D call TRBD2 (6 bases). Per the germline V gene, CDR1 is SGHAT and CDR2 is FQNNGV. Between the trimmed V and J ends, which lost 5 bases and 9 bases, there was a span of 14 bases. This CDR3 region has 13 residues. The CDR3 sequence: CASSPLGGAEQFF. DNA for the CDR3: TGTGCCAGCAGCCCTCTCGGGGGTGCTGAGCAGTTCTTC.

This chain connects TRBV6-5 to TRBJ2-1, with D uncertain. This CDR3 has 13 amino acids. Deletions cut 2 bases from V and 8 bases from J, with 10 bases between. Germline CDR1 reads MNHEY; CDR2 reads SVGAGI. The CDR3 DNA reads TGTGCCAGCAGTTACGGGCTAGACCATGAGCAGTTCTTC. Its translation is CASSYGLDHEQFF.

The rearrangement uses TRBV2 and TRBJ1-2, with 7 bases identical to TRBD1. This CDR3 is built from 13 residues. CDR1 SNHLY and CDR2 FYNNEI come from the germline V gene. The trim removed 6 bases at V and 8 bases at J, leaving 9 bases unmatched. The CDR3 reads CASRPRGRRGYTF. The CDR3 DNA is TGTGCCAGCAGACCGAGGGGGCGAAGGGGCTACACCTTC. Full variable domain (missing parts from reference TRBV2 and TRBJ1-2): EPEVTQTPSHQVTQMGQEVILRCVPISNHLYFYWYRQILGQKVEFLVSFYNNEISEKSEIFDDQFSVERPDGSNFTLKIRSTKLEDSAMYFCASRPRGRRGYTFGSGTRLTVV.

For the CDR3, the DNA is TGTGCCAGCAGTTTGAGGAGGGTTGAAGCTTTCTTT. It codes for CASSLRRVEAFF. The rearrangement uses TRBV28 and TRBJ1-1; unclear D gene. CDR1 and CDR2 (germline): MDHEN, SYDVKM. The CDR3 runs to 12 residues. Trimming pared 3 bases from V and 7 bases from J, leaving 9 bases between.

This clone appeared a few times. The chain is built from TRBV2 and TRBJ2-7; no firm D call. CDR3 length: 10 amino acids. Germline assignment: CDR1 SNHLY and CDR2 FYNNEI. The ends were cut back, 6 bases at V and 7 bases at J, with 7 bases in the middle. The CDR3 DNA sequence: TGTGCCAGCAGCCGTGGGGAGCAGTACTTC. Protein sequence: CASSRGEQYF.

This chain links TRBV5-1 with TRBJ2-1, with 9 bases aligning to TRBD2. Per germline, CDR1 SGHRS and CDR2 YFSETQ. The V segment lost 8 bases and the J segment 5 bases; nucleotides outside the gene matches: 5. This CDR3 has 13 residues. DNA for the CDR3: TGCGCCAGTTCCGGGACTAGCAACAATGAGCAGTTCTTC. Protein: CASSGTSNNEQFF.

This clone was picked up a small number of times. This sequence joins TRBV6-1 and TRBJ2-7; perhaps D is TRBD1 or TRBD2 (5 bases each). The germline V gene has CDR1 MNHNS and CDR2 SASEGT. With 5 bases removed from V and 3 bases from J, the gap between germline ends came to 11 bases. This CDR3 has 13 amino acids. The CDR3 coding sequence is TGTGCCAGCAGTCCGGGACGGGACTACGAGCAGTACTTC. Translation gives CASSPGRDYEQYF.

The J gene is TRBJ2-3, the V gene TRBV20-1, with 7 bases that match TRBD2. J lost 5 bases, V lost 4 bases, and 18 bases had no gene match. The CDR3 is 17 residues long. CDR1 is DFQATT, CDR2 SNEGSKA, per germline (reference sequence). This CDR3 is CSAIDVSPAGVGDTQYF. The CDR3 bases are TGCAGTGCTATAGATGTCAGTCCGGCGGGAGTAGGAGATACGCAGTATTTT.

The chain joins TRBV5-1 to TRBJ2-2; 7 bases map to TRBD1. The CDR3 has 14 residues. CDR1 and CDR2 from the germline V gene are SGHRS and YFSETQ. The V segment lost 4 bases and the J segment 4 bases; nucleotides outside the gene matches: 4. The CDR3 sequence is CASSARQGTGELFF. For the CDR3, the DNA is TGCGCCAGCAGCGCCCGACAGGGCACCGGGGAGCTGTTTTTT.

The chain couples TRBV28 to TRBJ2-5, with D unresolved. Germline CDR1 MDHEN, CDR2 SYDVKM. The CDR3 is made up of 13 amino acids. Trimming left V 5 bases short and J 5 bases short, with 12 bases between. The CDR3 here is CASSTLNGETQYF. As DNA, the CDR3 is TGTGCCAGCAGTACCCTGAACGGGGAGACCCAGTACTTC.

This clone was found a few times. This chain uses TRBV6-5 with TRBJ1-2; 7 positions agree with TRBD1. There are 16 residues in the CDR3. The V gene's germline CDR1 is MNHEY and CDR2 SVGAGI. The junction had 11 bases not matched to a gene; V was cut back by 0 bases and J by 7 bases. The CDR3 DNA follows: TGTGCCAGCAGTTACTCGAAGGTCAGGGGGGCAGGTGGCTACACCTTC. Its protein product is CASSYSKVRGAGGYTF.

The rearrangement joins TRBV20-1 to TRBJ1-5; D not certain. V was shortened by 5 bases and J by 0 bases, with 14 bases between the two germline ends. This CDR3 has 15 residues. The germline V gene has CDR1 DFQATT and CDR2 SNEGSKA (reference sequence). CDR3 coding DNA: TGCAGTGCTTACCGCGAGGCAATTAGCAATCAGCCCCAGCATTTT. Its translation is CSAYREAISNQPQHF.

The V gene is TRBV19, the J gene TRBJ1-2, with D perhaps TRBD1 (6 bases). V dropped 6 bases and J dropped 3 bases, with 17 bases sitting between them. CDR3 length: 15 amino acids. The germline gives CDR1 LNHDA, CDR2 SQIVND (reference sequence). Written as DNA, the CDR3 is TGTGCCAGTAGAGACCTCAGGGGAAGGGACTATGGCTACACCTTC. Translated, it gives CASRDLRGRDYGYTF. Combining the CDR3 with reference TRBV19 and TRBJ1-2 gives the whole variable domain DGGITQSPKYLFRKEGQNVTLSCEQNLNHDAMYWYRQDPGQGLRLIYYSQIVNDFQKGDIAEGYSVSREKKESFPLTVTSAQKNPTAFYLCASRDLRGRDYGYTFGSGTRLTVV.

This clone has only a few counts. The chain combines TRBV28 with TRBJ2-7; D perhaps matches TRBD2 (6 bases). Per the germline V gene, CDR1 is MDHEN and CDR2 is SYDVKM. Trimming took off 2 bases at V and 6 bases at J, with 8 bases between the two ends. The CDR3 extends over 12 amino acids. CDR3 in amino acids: CASSLVGGEQYF. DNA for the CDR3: TGTGCCAGCAGTTTAGTGGGAGGCGAGCAGTACTTC.

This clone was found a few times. CDR3 bases: TGTGCCAGCAGAGGCGTCAGGGGAGGGTCAGATACGCAGTATTTT. It is translated as CASRGVRGGSDTQYF. The chain is built from TRBV6-1 and TRBJ2-3; TRBD2 might be the D (7 bases). The CDR3 runs to 15 residues. Germline V gene sequence: CDR1 MNHNS, CDR2 SASEGT. V dropped 6 bases and J dropped 4 bases, with 17 bases sitting between them.

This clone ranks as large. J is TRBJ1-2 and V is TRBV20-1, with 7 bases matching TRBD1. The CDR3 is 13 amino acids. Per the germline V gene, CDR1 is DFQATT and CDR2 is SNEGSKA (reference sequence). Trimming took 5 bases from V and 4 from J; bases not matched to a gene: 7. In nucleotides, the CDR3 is TGCAGTGCTCTAGAACCAGGGGGCTATGGCTACACCTTC. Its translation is CSALEPGGYGYTF.

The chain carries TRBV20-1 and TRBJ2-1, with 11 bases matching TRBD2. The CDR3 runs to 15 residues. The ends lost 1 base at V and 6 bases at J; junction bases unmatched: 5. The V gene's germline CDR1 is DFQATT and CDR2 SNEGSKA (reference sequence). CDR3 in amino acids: CSARVLAGGLNEQFF. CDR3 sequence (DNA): TGCAGTGCTAGAGTATTAGCGGGAGGGCTCAATGAGCAGTTCTTC.

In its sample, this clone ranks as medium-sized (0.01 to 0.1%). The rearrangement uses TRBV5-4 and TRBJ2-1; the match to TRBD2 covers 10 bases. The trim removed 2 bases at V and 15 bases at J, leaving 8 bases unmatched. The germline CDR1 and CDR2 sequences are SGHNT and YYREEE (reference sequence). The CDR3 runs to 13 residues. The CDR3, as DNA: TGTGCCAGCAGCTTTAGAGCGGGAGGGCCCCCGTTCTTC. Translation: CASSFRAGGPPFF.

The CDR3 reads CASSLQGAYGYTF. Written as DNA, the CDR3 is TGTGCCAGCAGCCTACAGGGCGCGTATGGCTACACCTTC. The V call is TRBV28, the J call TRBJ1-2; D may be TRBD1 (6 bases). Trimming removed 6 bases at V and 5 bases at J, with 13 bases between. Germline CDR1 MDHEN, CDR2 SYDVKM. The CDR3 sequence is 13 residues long.

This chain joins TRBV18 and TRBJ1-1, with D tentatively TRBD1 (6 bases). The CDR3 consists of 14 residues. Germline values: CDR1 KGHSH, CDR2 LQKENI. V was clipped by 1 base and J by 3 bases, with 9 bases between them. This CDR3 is CASSPRGGDTEAFF. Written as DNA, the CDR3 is TGTGCCAGCTCACCACGAGGGGGGGACACTGAAGCTTTCTTT. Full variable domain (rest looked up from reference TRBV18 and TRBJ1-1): NAGVMQNPRHLVRRRGQEARLRCSPMKGHSHVYWYRQLPEEGLKFMVYLQKENIIDESGMPKERFSAEFPKEGPSILRIQQVVRGDSAAYFCASSPRGGDTEAFFGQGTRLTVV.

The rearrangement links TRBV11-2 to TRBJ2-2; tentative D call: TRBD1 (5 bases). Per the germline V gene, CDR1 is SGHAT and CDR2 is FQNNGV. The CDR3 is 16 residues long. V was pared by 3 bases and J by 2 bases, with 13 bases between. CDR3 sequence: CASSLSQGVNTGELFF. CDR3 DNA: TGTGCCAGCAGCTTGAGTCAAGGGGTTAACACCGGGGAGCTGTTTTTT. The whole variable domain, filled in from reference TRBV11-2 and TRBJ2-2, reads EAGVAQSPRYKIIEKRQSVAFWCNPISGHATLYWYQQILGQGPKLLIQFQNNGVVDDSQLPKDRFSAERLKGVDSTLKIQPAKLEDSAVYLCASSLSQGVNTGELFFGEGSRLTVL.

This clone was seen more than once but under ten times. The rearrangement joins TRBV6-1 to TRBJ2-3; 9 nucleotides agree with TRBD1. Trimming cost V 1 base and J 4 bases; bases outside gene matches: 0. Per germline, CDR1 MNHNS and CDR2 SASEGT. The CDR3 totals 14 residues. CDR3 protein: CASSEGTGADTQYF. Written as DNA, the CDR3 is TGTGCCAGCAGTGAAGGGACAGGGGCAGATACGCAGTATTTT.